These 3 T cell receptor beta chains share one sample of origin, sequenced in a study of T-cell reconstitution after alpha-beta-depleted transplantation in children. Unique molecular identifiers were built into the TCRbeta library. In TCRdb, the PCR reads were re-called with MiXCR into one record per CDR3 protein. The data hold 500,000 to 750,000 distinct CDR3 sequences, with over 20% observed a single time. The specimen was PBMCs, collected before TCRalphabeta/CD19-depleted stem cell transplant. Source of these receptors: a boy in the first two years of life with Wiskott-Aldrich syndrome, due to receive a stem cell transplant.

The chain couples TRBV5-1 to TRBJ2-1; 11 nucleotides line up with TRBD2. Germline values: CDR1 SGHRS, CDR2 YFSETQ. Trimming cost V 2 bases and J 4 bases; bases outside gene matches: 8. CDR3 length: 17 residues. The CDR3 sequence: CASSFDSRLAGYNEQFF. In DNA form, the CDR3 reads TGCGCCAGCAGCTTCGACTCCCGACTAGCGGGGTACAATGAGCAGTTCTTC. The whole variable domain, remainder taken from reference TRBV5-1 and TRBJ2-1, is KAGVTQTPRYLIKTRGQQVTLSCSPISGHRSVSWYQQTPGQGLQFLFEYFSETQRNKGNFPGRFSGRQFSNSRSEMNVSTLELGDSALYLCASSFDSRLAGYNEQFFGPGTRLTVL.

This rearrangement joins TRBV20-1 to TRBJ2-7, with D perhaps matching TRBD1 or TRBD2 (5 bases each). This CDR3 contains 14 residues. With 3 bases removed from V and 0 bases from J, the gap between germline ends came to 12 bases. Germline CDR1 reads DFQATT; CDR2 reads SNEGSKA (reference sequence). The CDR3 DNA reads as TGCAGTGCTAGGGGATCGGGACCCTCCTACGAGCAGTACTTC. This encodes CSARGSGPSYEQYF.

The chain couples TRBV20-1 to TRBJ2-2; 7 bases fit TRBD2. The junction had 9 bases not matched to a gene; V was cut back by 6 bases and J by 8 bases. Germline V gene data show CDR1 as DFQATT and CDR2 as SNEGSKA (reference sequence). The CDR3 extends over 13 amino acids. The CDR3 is CSAPTSLGGELFF. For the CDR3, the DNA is TGCAGTGCCCCGACTAGCTTAGGTGGGGAGCTGTTTTTT.